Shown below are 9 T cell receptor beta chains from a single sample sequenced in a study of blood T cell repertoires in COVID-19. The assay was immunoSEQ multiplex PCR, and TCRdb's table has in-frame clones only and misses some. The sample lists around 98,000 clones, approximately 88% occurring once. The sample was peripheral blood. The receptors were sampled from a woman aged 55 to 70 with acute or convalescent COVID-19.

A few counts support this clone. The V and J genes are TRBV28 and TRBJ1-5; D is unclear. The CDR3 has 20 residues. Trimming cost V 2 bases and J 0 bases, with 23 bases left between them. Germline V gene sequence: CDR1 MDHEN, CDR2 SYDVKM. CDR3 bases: TGTGCCAGCAGTTTAGCCAGAGTCGGGCGGGGTTTTTATAGCAATCAGCCCCAGCATTTT. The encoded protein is CASSLARVGRGFYSNQPQHF.

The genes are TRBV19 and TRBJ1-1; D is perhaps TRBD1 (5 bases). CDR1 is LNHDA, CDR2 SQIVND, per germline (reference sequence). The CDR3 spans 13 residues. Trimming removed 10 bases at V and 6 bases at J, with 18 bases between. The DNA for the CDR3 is TGTGCCACAGCAAAGGGGATCTCCGCTGAAGCTTTCTTT. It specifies CATAKGISAEAFF. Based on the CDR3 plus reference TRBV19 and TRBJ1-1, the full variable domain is DGGITQSPKYLFRKEGQNVTLSCEQNLNHDAMYWYRQDPGQGLRLIYYSQIVNDFQKGDIAEGYSVSREKKESFPLTVTSAQKNPTAFYLCATAKGISAEAFFGQGTRLTVV.

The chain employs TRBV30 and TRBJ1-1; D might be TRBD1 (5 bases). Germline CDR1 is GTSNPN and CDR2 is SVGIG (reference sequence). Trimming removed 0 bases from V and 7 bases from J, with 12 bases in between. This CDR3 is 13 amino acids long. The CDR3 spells CAWSVGDIIEAFF. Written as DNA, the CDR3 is TGTGCCTGGAGTGTAGGGGATATAATTGAAGCTTTCTTT.

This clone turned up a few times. The CDR3 sequence is CAGRLAGALETQYF. The CDR3 region has the DNA TGTGCCGGCCGACTAGCGGGGGCTCTGGAGACCCAGTACTTC. V gene TRBV2 combines with J gene TRBJ2-5; 12 bases map to TRBD2. Trimming cost V 11 bases and J 5 bases; bases outside gene matches: 9. The germline gives CDR1 SNHLY, CDR2 FYNNEI. CDR3 length: 14 amino acids. Filled out from reference TRBV2 and TRBJ2-5, the complete variable domain reads EPEVTQTPSHQVTQMGQEVILRCVPISNHLYFYWYRQILGQKVEFLVSFYNNEISEKSEIFDDQFSVERPDGSNFTLKIRSTKLEDSAMYFCAGRLAGALETQYFGPGTRLLVL.

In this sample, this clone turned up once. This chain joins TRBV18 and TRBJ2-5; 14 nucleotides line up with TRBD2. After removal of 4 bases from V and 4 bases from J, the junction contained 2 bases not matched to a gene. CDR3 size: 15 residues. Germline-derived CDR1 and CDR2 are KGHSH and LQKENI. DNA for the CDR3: TGTGCCAGCTCACACGGGACTAGCGGGGGAGAGACCCAGTACTTC. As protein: CASSHGTSGGETQYF.

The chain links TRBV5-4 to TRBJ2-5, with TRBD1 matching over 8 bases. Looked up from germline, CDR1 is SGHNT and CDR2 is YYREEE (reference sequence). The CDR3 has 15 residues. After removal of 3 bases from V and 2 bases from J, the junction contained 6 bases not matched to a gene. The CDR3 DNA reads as TGTGCCAGCAGCTGGCCCGGGACAGGACAAGAGACCCAGTACTTC. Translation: CASSWPGTGQETQYF.

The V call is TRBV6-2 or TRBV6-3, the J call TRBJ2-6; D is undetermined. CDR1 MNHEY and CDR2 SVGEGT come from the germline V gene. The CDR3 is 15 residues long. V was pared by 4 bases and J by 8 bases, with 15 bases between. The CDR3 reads CASSSTGRRPNVLTF. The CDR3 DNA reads TGTGCCAGCAGTTCAACGGGTCGCCGGCCCAACGTCCTGACTTTC.

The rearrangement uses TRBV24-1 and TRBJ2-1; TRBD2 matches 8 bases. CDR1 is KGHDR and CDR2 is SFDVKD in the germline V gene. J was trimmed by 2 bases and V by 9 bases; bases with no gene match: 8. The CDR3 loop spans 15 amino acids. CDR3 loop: CATGDSGVPYNEQFF. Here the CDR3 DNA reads TGTGCCACCGGCGATAGCGGGGTGCCCTACAATGAGCAGTTCTTC.

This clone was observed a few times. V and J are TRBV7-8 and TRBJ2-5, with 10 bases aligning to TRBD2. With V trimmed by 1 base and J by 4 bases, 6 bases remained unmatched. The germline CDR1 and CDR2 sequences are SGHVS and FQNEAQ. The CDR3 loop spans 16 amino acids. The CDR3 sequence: CASSLVVAGGPETQYF. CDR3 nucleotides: TGTGCCAGCAGCTTAGTCGTAGCGGGGGGACCAGAGACCCAGTACTTC.